This TCR beta chain was observed in a study of PD-1 blockade in classical Hodgkin lymphoma (dated by TCRdb to about 2020). About the full investigation: Nivolumab dosing was 3 mg/kg intravenously every 2 weeks, continuing until either disease progression or unacceptable toxicity. A peripheral blood immune signature of response to PD-1 blockade in classical Hodgkin lymphoma was defined using TCR beta sequencing and CyTOF.

What the research found in general, with its limitations: Baseline diversity similar to that of newly diagnosed patients was observed in trial patients achieving complete response, whereas significantly lower diversity was observed in partial responders and progressors. Only a single clinical trial cohort was studied, and what caused the repertoire differences, possibly disease activity or prior therapy, remained undefined. Patients starting nivolumab less than 1 year after ASCT had lower diversity and were excluded from later analyses to avoid confounding by immune reconstitution. Baseline TCR diversity was reported to be lower in newly diagnosed patients than in healthy donors and to be lower still in relapsed/refractory patients. By C4D1, a significant rise was seen in CD4+ TCR diversity but not in CD8+ TCR diversity (p=0.0027 vs p=0.16), and the rise was most apparent among complete responders (p=0.02).

Read against the paper, the sample's time point label means: cycle 2 day 1 (C2D1) of nivolumab. Every trial patient had relapsed after autologous stem cell transplantation, and cohorts A, B and C differed in prior brentuximab vedotin exposure. The trial cohort comprised some 60 patients with relapsed/refractory classical Hodgkin lymphoma whose best overall responses were complete response, partial response or progressive disease. In the multi-cohort phase II CheckMate 205 trial, trial patients received single-agent nivolumab. An independent review committee assessed best overall response using the 2007 International Working Group response criteria. Trial PBMCs were collected immediately before nivolumab initiation (C1D1) and during therapy at cycle 2 day 1 and cycle 4 day 1. Peripheral blood was collected in 8 mL Vacutainer Cell Preparation Tubes, from which PBMCs were isolated by centrifugation and then cryopreserved.

The CDR3 runs 14 residues from the cysteine to the phenylalanine. Only the CDR3 DNA stays, 42 bases, in frame from base 1. From the germline V gene (reference sequence), CDR1 is LNHDA and CDR2 is SQIVND. Trimming accounts for 3 bases at V and 5 bases at J, while the number of junction bases matched to no gene is 2. Genomic DNA was extracted with the Qiagen DNeasy kit from unsorted PBMCs and from negatively selected CD4+ and CD8+ fractions. Using primers that anneal to V and J segments, immunoSEQ multiplex PCR amplified the TCR beta CDR3 regions. Amplification bias was minimized using a synthetic immune receptor repertoire, and residual bias was removed computationally after sequencing. The paper's processing steps were these. Custom Python scripts were used to quantify repertoire diversity as the Shannon entropy index. Unsorted, CD4+ and CD8+ repertoires were analyzed separately, except for combined analyses in which CD4+ and CD8+ sequences were merged in silico. A clone was considered expanded if an increase in frequency of at least 2-fold after treatment relative to C1D1 was found, and a pseudocount of 0.5 was applied to clones undetected at baseline. Singleton clones were defined as clones with 0 or 1 copy at C1D1, and non-singleton clones were defined as clones with 2 or more copies. Clones expanded in unsorted samples were labelled as CD4+, CD8+ or unknown by matching protein sequences in sorted samples from the same patient. Diversity changes from C1D1 to C4D1 were tested in paired samples using Wilcoxon tests. TCRdb's version of the immuneACCESS table is confined to in-frame rearrangements and falls short of the full clone set. An unresolved V gene accounts for under half of the shortfall where checked; the remainder is of unknown origin. V and J calls and clone size follow that table, whereas D and trimming were derived from the DNA. This sample has 100,000 to 120,000 clones in its table, and 89% of those were observed once. The top ten constitute just under 20% of the sample.

Details on this clone: Its recognized antigen is unknown. No much larger clone exists at a distance of one base, and base qualities are not known.

Sequencing used peripheral blood mononuclear cells (PBMCs), obtained before the second cycle of nivolumab. This receptor was identified in a human donor with classical Hodgkin lymphoma. In this chain, TRBV19 is recombined with TRBJ1-4; 8 bases in between match TRBD1. The sequenced DNA is TGTGCCAGTAGTATGCGACAGGGGAATGAAAAACTGTTTTTT. Translated, this gives CASSMRQGNEKLFF.